The 10 T cell receptor beta chains in this list originate from one sample, sequenced in a study of T-cell memory formation after mild COVID-19 (dated by TCRdb to about 2021). Libraries were constructed by 5' RACE. The listed sequencing device is Illumina NovaSeq 6000. TCRdb reprocessed the public reads (quality trimming at Q25 with fastp, clone calling with MiXCR) and kept in-frame beta chains. Each entry is one CDR3 protein sequence, shown with its most common DNA and genes. The sample table holds approximately 400,000 distinct CDR3 sequences, of which more than 15% were seen once. Of the sample, 20% to 25% falls within the top ten clones. The source material was PBMCs or a T cell subset sorted from them (not recorded which). These receptors all stem from a man younger than 35 who had mild COVID-19 (a few samples of this study predate the infection). The sample titles of this study are shuffled in the database, so cell type and time point are left out; the donor was told from shared clones.

This chain joins TRBV9 and TRBJ2-1; TRBD2 is a possible D gene (7 bases). The CDR3 is 14 amino acids. The germline gives CDR1 SGDLS, CDR2 YYNGEE. V lost 1 base, J lost 7 bases, and 12 bases lay in between. The CDR3 DNA sequence: TGTGCCAGCAGCGTAACCGGGGGGCCAAATGAGCAGTTCTTC. Encoded protein: CASSVTGGPNEQFF.

The rearrangement joins TRBV15 to TRBJ2-2; D call uncertain. The length of the CDR3 is 14 residues. Trimming left V 5 bases short and J 3 bases short, with 10 bases between. CDR1 and CDR2 from the germline V gene are LNHNV and YYDKDF (reference sequence). The CDR3 DNA sequence: TGTGCCACCAGCTTAAGGAGCCACACCGGGGAGCTGTTTTTT. This translates into CATSLRSHTGELFF. Full variable domain (missing parts from reference TRBV15 and TRBJ2-2): DAMVIQNPRYQVTQFGKPVTLSCSQTLNHNVMYWYQQKSSQAPKLLFHYYDKDFNNEADTPDNFQSRRPNTSFCFLDIRSPGLGDTAMYLCATSLRSHTGELFFGEGSRLTVL.

The chain is built from TRBV18 and TRBJ1-2, with D maybe TRBD1 (6 bases). V dropped 3 bases and J dropped 4 bases, with 12 bases sitting between them. The CDR3 consists of 14 residues. The germline V gene encodes CDR1 KGHSH and CDR2 LQKENI. Here the CDR3 DNA reads TGTGCCAGCTCACCCCTGGACAGACCCTATGGCTACACCTTC. Amino acid sequence: CASSPLDRPYGYTF.

This clonotype was observed a few times. The chain carries TRBV7-9 and TRBJ2-2, with 9 bases fitting TRBD1. The CDR3 has 15 amino acids. Germline trimming cut 5 bases from V and 5 bases from J; bases unmatched to any gene: 6. From germline, CDR1 is SEHNR and CDR2 FQNEAQ (reference sequence). The CDR3 DNA reads TGTGCCAGCAGCCCGAGTGACAGGGGGACCGGGGAGCTGTTTTTT. Translated, it gives CASSPSDRGTGELFF.

The chain uses TRBV4-3 and TRBJ1-1; no firm D call. Germline V gene lookup returns CDR1 LGHNA and CDR2 YSLEER. The CDR3 contains 16 residues. V gave up 2 bases and J gave up 5 bases, with 18 bases separating them. In DNA form, the CDR3 reads TGCGCCAGCAGCCAATTCGGCGGCAGTTTGTGGACTGAAGCTTTCTTT. Translating gives CASSQFGGSLWTEAFF.

Only a few counts were recorded for this clonotype. V gene TRBV6-2 or TRBV6-3 combines with J gene TRBJ2-1, with TRBD2 identical over 7 bases. The CDR3 loop spans 14 amino acids. CDR1 MNHEY and CDR2 SVGEGT come from the germline V gene. The junction had 2 bases not matched to a gene; V was cut back by 6 bases and J by 0 bases. The CDR3 bases are TGTGCCAGCAGAGCGGGGAGCTCCTACAATGAGCAGTTCTTC. Its protein is CASRAGSSYNEQFF.

The rearrangement links TRBV4-1 to TRBJ2-1; 8 bases line up with TRBD1. Germline CDR1 MGHRA, CDR2 YSYEKL. The CDR3 loop spans 16 amino acids. V lost 2 bases and J lost 8; bases outside the gene matches: 11. The CDR3 region is CASSQTDRGFGYEQFF. CDR3 nucleotide sequence: TGCGCCAGCAGCCAAACAGACAGGGGATTTGGCTATGAGCAGTTCTTC.

The chain recombines TRBV10-3 with TRBJ1-6, with D perhaps matching TRBD1 (5 bases). The ends were cut back, 2 bases at V and 8 bases at J, with 13 bases in the middle. This CDR3 contains 15 residues. In germline, CDR1 is ENHRY, CDR2 SYGVKD. The CDR3 here is CAISERGTRDSPLHF. The CDR3 nucleotides read TGTGCCATCAGTGAGCGGGGGACTAGGGATTCACCCCTCCACTTT.

This clonotype was counted a few times. CDR3 DNA sequence: TGTGCCAGCAGCCTTAGCGGGGGGGCTTTTGCTGAGCAGTTCTTC. Protein: CASSLSGGAFAEQFF. J is TRBJ2-1 and V is TRBV6-2 or TRBV6-3, with 11 bases lining up with TRBD2. The germline V gene has CDR1 MNHEY and CDR2 SVGEGT. The CDR3 is made up of 15 amino acids. Trimming at V came to 6 bases and at J to 9 bases, leaving 10 bases not matched to a gene.

The V call is TRBV7-3, the J call TRBJ2-3; no clear D. The CDR3 is 14 amino acids. Germline V gene sequence: CDR1 SGHTA, CDR2 FQGTGA. Trimming removed 3 bases from V and 2 bases from J, with 9 bases in between. This chain's CDR3 is CASSFMPLTDTQYF. CDR3 DNA: TGTGCCAGCAGCTTTATGCCCCTCACAGATACGCAGTATTTT.